This T cell receptor (beta chain) was observed in a study of molecular identifiers for immune sequencing clone quantification. Germline V lookup: CDR1 MDHEN, CDR2 SYDVKM. Trimming removed 4 bases from V and 3 bases from J, with 13 bases in between. The CDR3 is 14 amino acids. One entry per CDR3 protein results from TCRdb running MiXCR on the PCR reads. The data contain around 480,000 distinct CDR3 sequences, about 21% of them singletons. This clonotype was counted a few times. A CD8+CD4-CCR7+CD45RA+ gate was used to sort naive CD8 T cells. Sample: naive CD8+ T cells from blood, with Jurkat cell RNA spiked in. Described subset: FACS-sorted CD8+CD4-CCR7+CD45RA+ naive T cells. The receptor was isolated from a human donor in good health. Some libraries in this study had Jurkat cell RNA spiked in. The chain couples TRBV28 to TRBJ2-7; D ambiguous. Here the CDR3 reads CASSSRAAVYEQYF. DNA for the CDR3: TGTGCCAGCAGTTCAAGGGCGGCGGTCTACGAGCAGTACTTC.